These 25 T cell receptor beta chains originate from one sample sequenced in a study of shared clonotypes between healthy human individuals. Data came from immunoSEQ multiplex PCR; TCRdb stores just in-frame clones and leaves some out. The sample has millions of clones, roughly 94% seen once; the top ten hold 0.1% to 0.15%. Sequencing used naive CD4+ T cells sorted from blood. The subset was: CD45RA+ positively selected. The receptor source for this set is a man in his late teens or twenties in good health.

This chain uses TRBV5-1 with TRBJ1-2; D might be TRBD1 (6 bases). This CDR3 is 14 amino acids long. Germline CDR1 is SGHRS and CDR2 is YFSETQ. V was pared by 4 bases and J by 1 base, with 11 bases between. The CDR3 loop reads CASSQGNYNYGYTF. CDR3 sequence (DNA): TGCGCCAGCAGCCAGGGGAACTATAACTATGGCTACACCTTC. The variable domain in full, completed from reference TRBV5-1 and TRBJ1-2, reads KAGVTQTPRYLIKTRGQQVTLSCSPISGHRSVSWYQQTPGQGLQFLFEYFSETQRNKGNFPGRFSGRQFSNSRSEMNVSTLELGDSALYLCASSQGNYNYGYTFGSGTRLTVV.

The chain links TRBV7-9 to TRBJ2-7; D might be TRBD1 or TRBD2, each matching 5 bases. Germline V gene data show CDR1 as SEHNR and CDR2 as FQNEAQ (reference sequence). The CDR3 covers 12 residues. V was clipped by 3 bases and J by 3 bases, with 6 bases between them. In nucleotides, the CDR3 is TGTGCCAGCAGCTTGGGGGACTACGAGCAGTACTTC. Amino acid sequence: CASSLGDYEQYF.

The chain carries TRBV10-2 and TRBJ2-3; 13 bases agree with TRBD2. CDR3 length: 17 residues. J gave up 0 bases and V 6 bases, and 6 bases lay outside the gene matches. The germline V gene has CDR1 WSHSY and CDR2 SAAADI. Here the CDR3 DNA reads TGCGCCAGCAGCTGGACTAGCGGGGGACCTAGCACAGATACGCAGTATTTT. This codes for CASSWTSGGPSTDTQYF.

CDR3 loop: CACFPGLANTGELFF. The CDR3 DNA sequence: TGTGCCTGTTTTCCGGGACTAGCGAACACCGGGGAGCTGTTTTTT. The chain links TRBV19 to TRBJ2-2; 8 bases align to TRBD2. Germline values: CDR1 LNHDA, CDR2 SQIVND (reference sequence). The CDR3 is made up of 15 amino acids. Losses at the gene ends were 11 bases for V and 0 bases for J; bases not matched to a gene: 8.

The count of this clone is one. The chain uses TRBV25-1 and TRBJ1-4, with 9 bases fitting TRBD1. CDR1 MGHDK and CDR2 SYGVNS come from the germline V gene. This CDR3 region has 14 residues. The V and J ends lost 4 bases and 8 bases, in that order; junction bases with no gene match: 5. CDR3 loop: CASSGDRVGEKLFF. The CDR3 DNA sequence: TGTGCCAGCAGTGGGGACAGGGTAGGAGAAAAACTGTTTTTT.

This clone showed up just once. This chain uses TRBV7-9 with TRBJ2-7; 10 bases match TRBD1. The junction had 6 bases not matched to a gene; V was cut back by 1 base and J by 6 bases. CDR1 is SEHNR, CDR2 FQNEAQ, per germline (reference sequence). The CDR3 has 15 residues. This chain's CDR3 is CASSLGRDRGGEQYF. The CDR3 DNA reads TGTGCCAGCAGCTTAGGTCGGGACAGGGGAGGCGAGCAGTACTTC. The whole variable domain, remainder taken from reference TRBV7-9 and TRBJ2-7, is DTGVSQNPRHKITKRGQNVTFRCDPISEHNRLYWYRQTLGQGPEFLTYFQNEAQLEKSRLLSDRFSAERPKGSFSTLEIQRTEQGDSAMYLCASSLGRDRGGEQYFGPGTRLTVT.

V and J are TRBV27 and TRBJ2-7, with D hard to call. V was pared by 5 bases and J by 2 bases, with 13 bases between. The CDR3 covers 14 residues. CDR1 MNHEY and CDR2 SMNVEV come from the germline V gene (reference sequence). The CDR3 reads CASSLWSDAYEQYF. The DNA for the CDR3 is TGTGCCAGCAGTCTCTGGTCCGATGCCTACGAGCAGTACTTC.

As regards this clone: The sample has other DNA sequences that encode this CDR3 too. The chain links TRBV7-3 to TRBJ2-1; 10 nucleotides line up with TRBD2. The CDR3 is made up of 15 amino acids. V trimming: 4 bases; J trimming: 3 bases; junction bases outside the gene matches: 3. CDR1 SGHTA and CDR2 FQGTGA come from the germline V gene. CDR3 bases: TGTGCCAGCAGCTCGTCTAGCGGGGGCTACAATGAGCAGTTCTTC. This translates into CASSSSSGGYNEQFF.

This CDR3 is CASSGQPGSPLHF. CDR3 DNA sequence: TGCGCCAGCAGCGGACAACCGGGGTCACCCCTCCACTTT. The chain is built from TRBV10-1 and TRBJ1-6; D possibly corresponds to TRBD1 (5 bases). This CDR3 contains 13 residues. CDR1 and CDR2 (germline): WNHNN, SYGVQD (reference sequence). V lost 6 bases, J lost 10 bases, and 13 bases lay in between.

The V call is TRBV11-3, the J call TRBJ2-3; TRBD1 might be the D (5 bases). In germline, CDR1 is SGHNT, CDR2 YENEEA. Trimming cost V 5 bases and J 2 bases, with 17 bases left between them. The CDR3 has 16 residues. The CDR3 protein is CASSPSRDRLTDTQYF. As DNA, the CDR3 is TGTGCCAGCAGCCCTAGTCGCGACAGACTCACAGATACGCAGTATTTT.

The gene calls are TRBV2 and TRBJ1-2, with a tentative D call TRBD1 (5 bases). Trimming stripped 8 bases from V and 0 bases from J, with 19 bases between. CDR1 and CDR2 from the germline V gene are SNHLY and FYNNEI. The CDR3 contains 16 residues. The DNA for the CDR3 is TGTGCCAGCCCGTCGGGTGGAAGGGGAACTAACTATGGCTACACCTTC. Translating it yields CASPSGGRGTNYGYTF.

This rearrangement joins TRBV15 to TRBJ1-4; D is unclear. The CDR3 length is 13 residues. V lost 5 bases, J lost 5 bases, and 9 bases lay in between. The germline V gene has CDR1 LNHNV and CDR2 YYDKDF (reference sequence). This CDR3 reads CATSVGINEKLFF. CDR3 DNA sequence: TGTGCCACCAGCGTGGGAATCAATGAAAAACTGTTTTTT.

For this clone: The germline gene is not matched at one end of the junction; a read error may be the cause. This chain connects TRBV18 to TRBJ2-3; 10 nucleotides agree with TRBD2. Germline CDR1 and CDR2: KGHSH and LQKENI. The CDR3 spans 15 residues. The CDR3 loop reads CASSTSSGSTDTQYF. In nucleotides, the CDR3 is TGTGCCAGCTCAACCTCTAGCGGGAGCACCGATACGCAGTATTTT.

The rearrangement joins TRBV28 to TRBJ2-7; D is undetermined. This CDR3 contains 12 residues. Trimming removed 5 bases from V and 6 bases from J, with 11 bases in between. The germline V gene has CDR1 MDHEN and CDR2 SYDVKM. The CDR3 reads CASSVAQIEQYF. The DNA of the CDR3 is TGTGCCAGCAGTGTAGCACAGATCGAGCAGTACTTC.

The rearrangement links TRBV6-1 to TRBJ1-2; 9 nucleotides agree with TRBD1. CDR1 and CDR2 from the germline V gene are MNHNS and SASEGT. This CDR3 contains 17 residues. J was trimmed by 8 bases and V by 2 bases; bases with no gene match: 15. The CDR3 sequence is CASSESGTGKATGGYTF. CDR3 nucleotide sequence: TGTGCCAGCAGTGAATCCGGGACAGGGAAGGCAACAGGAGGCTACACCTTC.

Points on this clone: Additional DNA sequences in this sample encode the identical CDR3. The rearrangement joins TRBV7-9 to TRBJ2-3; no reliable D call. Germline V lookup: CDR1 SEHNR, CDR2 FQNEAQ (reference sequence). The CDR3 has 14 amino acids. Trimming stripped 0 bases from V and 1 base from J, with 5 bases between. This CDR3 is CASSLAGGTDTQYF. Written as DNA, the CDR3 is TGTGCCAGCAGCTTAGCTGGGGGCACAGATACGCAGTATTTT.

CDR3 in amino acids: CAISEFLGGGYTF. The CDR3 region has the DNA TGTGCCATCAGTGAGTTCCTAGGAGGAGGCTACACCTTC. The V gene is TRBV10-3, the J gene TRBJ1-2; D is unresolved. Germline V gene data show CDR1 as ENHRY and CDR2 as SYGVKD. Trimming took 1 base from V and 8 from J, leaving 11 bases between them. There are 13 residues in the CDR3.

The CDR3 DNA is TGTGCCAGCAGCCACGGACAGGGGATAAACTACGAGCAGTACTTC. Translating it yields CASSHGQGINYEQYF. The V gene is TRBV5-4, the J gene TRBJ2-7, with 9 bases aligning to TRBD1. The CDR3 loop spans 15 amino acids. From germline, CDR1 is SGHNT and CDR2 YYREEE (reference sequence). The junction had 8 bases not matched to a gene; V was cut back by 4 bases and J by 3 bases.

The V gene is TRBV30, the J gene TRBJ2-2; no definite D call. This CDR3 spans 13 amino acids. Per the germline V gene, CDR1 is GTSNPN and CDR2 is SVGIG (reference sequence). Trimming took 5 bases from V and 7 from J, leaving 14 bases between them. CDR3 in amino acids: CAWAHLVGGELFF. The CDR3 DNA reads as TGTGCCTGGGCCCACCTGGTGGGCGGGGAGCTGTTTTTT. Supplemented by reference TRBV30 and TRBJ2-2, the full variable domain reads SQTIHQWPATLVQPVGSPLSLECTVEGTSNPNLYWYRQAAGRGLQLLFYSVGIGQISSEVPQNLSASRPQDRQFILSSKKLLLSDSGFYLCAWAHLVGGELFFGEGSRLTVL.

The chain combines TRBV29-1 with TRBJ2-1, with D tentatively TRBD1 (6 bases). This CDR3 comprises 14 residues. V was trimmed by 5 bases and J by 7 bases, leaving 18 bases between them. From germline, CDR1 is SQVTM and CDR2 ANQGSEA. The CDR3 bases are TGCAGCGTTTGTGAAGGCAGGGGCGATAATGAGCAGTTCTTC. Translation: CSVCEGRGDNEQFF.

V is TRBV10-3 and J is TRBJ1-3; 7 nucleotides agree with TRBD1. The CDR3 spans 14 residues. The trim removed 10 bases at V and 0 bases at J, leaving 6 bases unmatched. The V gene's germline CDR1 is ENHRY and CDR2 SYGVKD. As DNA, the CDR3 is TGTGCCAGCCTGGGACAGTACTCTGGAAACACCATATATTTT. Encoded protein: CASLGQYSGNTIYF.

The V call is TRBV28, the J call TRBJ2-3; D is possibly TRBD2 (7 bases). Germline V lookup: CDR1 MDHEN, CDR2 SYDVKM. V was cut by 4 bases and J by 3 bases, with 17 bases left in between. There are 16 residues in the CDR3. The CDR3 region has the DNA TGTGCCAGCAGTTGGGAGGGGGGCCTGGCGACAGATACGCAGTATTTT. Protein sequence: CASSWEGGLATDTQYF.

The chain is built from TRBV7-2 and TRBJ2-5; D is unclear. Germline V CDR1 and CDR2: SGHTA, FQGNSA. V was cut by 4 bases and J by 0 bases, with 12 bases left in between. There are 15 residues in the CDR3. CDR3 in DNA: TGTGCCAGCAGCTCTTTTGGGGTTTACCAAGAGACCCAGTACTTC. Amino acids: CASSSFGVYQETQYF.

The chain employs TRBV19 and TRBJ1-5; D may be TRBD1 (6 bases). There are 14 residues in the CDR3. Trimming took 3 bases from V and 3 from J, leaving 9 bases between them. Germline CDR1 and CDR2: LNHDA and SQIVND (reference sequence). Written as DNA, the CDR3 is TGTGCCAGTAGTATGCAGGGGCTCAATCAGCCCCAGCATTTT. Protein: CASSMQGLNQPQHF. Together with reference TRBV19 and TRBJ1-5, the CDR3 gives the full variable domain: DGGITQSPKYLFRKEGQNVTLSCEQNLNHDAMYWYRQDPGQGLRLIYYSQIVNDFQKGDIAEGYSVSREKKESFPLTVTSAQKNPTAFYLCASSMQGLNQPQHFGDGTRLSIL.

A remark on this clone: This specimen includes other DNA sequences encoding the same CDR3. The CDR3 DNA sequence: TGTGCCAGCAGCTCTACAGGGACTAATGAAAAACTGTTTTTT. It specifies CASSSTGTNEKLFF. The chain carries TRBV5-4 and TRBJ1-4, with D perhaps TRBD1 (6 bases). This CDR3 has 14 residues. CDR1 and CDR2 from the germline V gene are SGHNT and YYREEE (reference sequence). The V and J ends lost 3 bases and 2 bases respectively, with 8 bases between them.